These T cell receptor beta chains were read from a single sample in a study of cytomegalovirus exposure and HLA in healthy donors. Profiled with immunoSEQ multiplex PCR; TCRdb holds only in-frame clones, not every one. The sample includes about 150,000 clones, roughly nine tenths of them seen just once. Sequencing input: PBMCs. The receptors were gathered from a man aged 18 to 30 in good health and CMV-seronegative. Each CDR3 is given with its conserved first and last residue. Fields, in order: D gene, clone size, V gene, J gene, CDR3 protein, CDR3 DNA. D genes are given only for firm matches. Clone size is given for some rows only: seen once, a few or many times, or a class if the clone is expanded.

>TRBD1|.|TRBV19|TRBJ1-1
CASSKGQGVTEAFF
TGTGCCAGTAGTAAGGGACAGGGGGTCACTGAAGCTTTCTTT
>.|.|TRBV2|TRBJ2-7
CASSYLGGGAYEQYF
TGTGCCAGCAGTTACTTAGGCGGGGGCGCCTACGAGCAGTACTTC
>.|.|TRBV9|TRBJ2-7
CASSVAAGAPYEQYF
TGTGCCAGCAGCGTAGCGGCAGGGGCACCCTACGAGCAGTACTTC
>.|.|TRBV5-4|TRBJ1-1
CASSLERVFTEAFF
TGTGCCAGCAGCTTGGAGAGGGTATTCACTGAAGCTTTCTTT
>.|once|TRBV27|TRBJ2-3
CASSPNVLATSTDTQYF
TGTGCCAGCAGTCCCAACGTTCTAGCGACTAGCACAGATACGCAGTATTTT
>.|.|TRBV6-1|TRBJ1-2
CASQIVGATGYGYTF
TGTGCCAGCCAGATTGTAGGGGCAACTGGCTATGGCTACACCTTC
>.|once|TRBV6-1|TRBJ1-2
CASSEGRKYGYTF
TGTGCCAGCAGTGAAGGCAGAAAATATGGCTACACCTTC
>TRBD1|.|TRBV19|TRBJ2-3
CASSTTGADTQYF
TGTGCCAGTAGTACAACAGGGGCAGATACGCAGTATTTT
>TRBD1|.|TRBV30|TRBJ2-3
CAWTRDRASTDTQYF
TGTGCCTGGACCAGGGACAGAGCTAGCACAGATACGCAGTATTTT
>TRBD1|.|TRBV10-2|TRBJ1-2
CASSEVQGHGYTF
TGCGCCAGCAGTGAGGTACAGGGGCATGGCTACACCTTC
>TRBD1|.|TRBV10-3|TRBJ1-2
CAIRIGTDANYGYTF
TGTGCCATCAGGATAGGGACAGACGCTAACTATGGCTACACCTTC
>TRBD1|.|TRBV27|TRBJ1-2
CASSSLGLQGASYGYTF
TGTGCCAGCAGTTCACTTGGGTTACAGGGGGCATCCTATGGCTACACCTTC
>.|.|TRBV6-1|TRBJ2-7
CASGQEGVGEQYF
TGTGCCAGCGGACAGGAGGGGGTTGGCGAGCAGTACTTC
>TRBD2|.|TRBV5-1|TRBJ2-5
CASSLTVGGQETQYF
TGCGCCAGCAGCTTGACGGTGGGGGGGCAAGAGACCCAGTACTTC
>.|.|TRBV11-2|TRBJ2-2
CASSLLAGIPNTGELFF
TGTGCCAGCAGCTTACTAGCCGGGATCCCGAACACCGGGGAGCTGTTTTTT
>.|.|TRBV19|TRBJ2-7
CASSLRTAYEQYF
TGTGCCAGTAGTTTGCGGACAGCCTACGAGCAGTACTTC
>TRBD2|once|TRBV11-2|TRBJ2-1
CASSLELADPNEQFF
TGTGCCAGCAGCTTAGAGCTAGCGGACCCCAATGAGCAGTTCTTC
>.|.|TRBV6-6|TRBJ1-5
CASSYSSGAVNQPQHF
TGTGCCAGCAGTTACTCATCAGGGGCGGTGAATCAGCCCCAGCATTTT
>TRBD1|.|TRBV6-1|TRBJ2-6
CASSEHRGPGANVLTF
TGTGCCAGCAGTGAGCACAGGGGGCCCGGGGCCAACGTCCTGACTTTC
>.|.|TRBV2|TRBJ2-5
CASSPDGQQETQYF
TGTGCCAGCAGTCCAGACGGACAGCAAGAGACCCAGTACTTC
>TRBD1|.|TRBV19|TRBJ1-5
CASSIRSDRGMRHGNQPQHF
TGTGCCAGTAGTATCCGGTCGGACAGGGGAATGAGGCATGGCAATCAGCCCCAGCATTTT
>TRBD2|.|TRBV7-6|TRBJ2-1
CASSSPASGGANEQFF
TGTGCCAGCAGCTCCCCGGCTAGCGGGGGGGCTAATGAGCAGTTCTTC
>TRBD1|.|TRBV7-3|TRBJ2-2
CASSPGGRGRTGELFF
TGTGCCAGCAGCCCCGGGGGCAGGGGGCGCACCGGGGAGCTGTTTTTT
>TRBD1|.|TRBV7-6|TRBJ1-5
CASSQRTGADQPQHF
TGTGCCAGCAGCCAGCGGACAGGGGCCGATCAGCCCCAGCATTTT
>TRBD1|.|TRBV10-3|TRBJ1-4
CAISETGGEKLFF
TGTGCCATCAGTGAAACAGGGGGGGAAAAACTGTTTTTT
>.|.|TRBV7-9|TRBJ1-2
CASSLPTGPSGYTF
TGTGCCAGCAGCCTACCGACAGGTCCGAGCGGCTACACCTTC
>TRBD2|.|TRBV7-9|TRBJ2-3
CASSLAPAGVPDTQYF
TGTGCCAGCAGCTTAGCCCCAGCGGGAGTTCCAGATACGCAGTATTTT
>.|.|TRBV13|TRBJ1-2
CASSLGHIQGVHGYTF
TGTGCCAGCAGCTTAGGCCATATACAGGGTGTCCATGGCTACACCTTC
>TRBD1|.|TRBV2|TRBJ1-2
CASSDPGGKVGGYTF
TGTGCCAGCAGTGATCCAGGGGGGAAAGTGGGAGGCTACACCTTC
>.|.|TRBV11-3|TRBJ1-1
CASSLPGQIRTEAFF
TGTGCCAGCAGCTTACCCGGACAAATAAGGACTGAAGCTTTCTTT
>.|.|TRBV19|TRBJ1-2
CASSKLGGAYGYTF
TGTGCCAGTAGTAAACTCGGGGGGGCCTATGGCTACACCTTC
>TRBD2|once|TRBV10-3|TRBJ2-3
CAISASGRSPDTQYF
TGTGCCATCAGTGCTAGCGGGAGGAGTCCAGATACGCAGTATTTT
>TRBD1|.|TRBV6-6|TRBJ2-2
CASSSFQGQGDGELFF
TGTGCCAGCAGTTCCTTCCAGGGACAGGGGGACGGGGAGCTGTTTTTT
>TRBD2|.|TRBV18|TRBJ2-1
CASSPPNERGGRQFF
TGTGCCAGCTCACCACCTAACGAGCGGGGGGGCCGGCAGTTCTTC
>.|.|TRBV7-8|TRBJ2-5
CASSLGQKETQYF
TGTGCCAGCAGCTTAGGTCAGAAAGAGACCCAGTACTTC
>.|once|TRBV30|TRBJ2-1
CAWTAGGVNYNEQFF
TGTGCCTGGACCGCGGGCGGGGTCAACTACAATGAGCAGTTCTTC
>.|.|TRBV7-2|TRBJ2-5
CASSLYEREAQYF
TGTGCCAGCAGCTTATATGAAAGAGAGGCCCAGTACTTC
>.|.|TRBV25-1|TRBJ1-1
CASSELGQRNTEAFF
TGTGCCAGCAGTGAACTGGGACAACGTAACACTGAAGCTTTCTTT
>TRBD2|.|TRBV27|TRBJ2-1
CASTPGTSGRDEQFF
TGTGCCAGCACCCCCGGGACTAGCGGGAGGGATGAGCAGTTCTTC
>.|.|TRBV5-4|TRBJ2-3
CASSSPADIAAYTQYF
TGTGCCAGCAGCTCTCCGGCCGATATCGCGGCATATACGCAGTATTTT
>.|.|TRBV30|TRBJ2-5
CAWGGSQETQYF
TGTGCCTGGGGTGGTTCGCAAGAGACCCAGTACTTC
>.|.|TRBV18|TRBJ2-5
CASSPSVSQETQYF
TGTGCCAGCTCACCATCGGTAAGCCAAGAGACCCAGTACTTC
>.|once|TRBV6-5|TRBJ2-2
CASSPTGFGELFF
TGTGCCAGCAGTCCGACCGGGTTCGGGGAGCTGTTTTTT
>TRBD1|.|TRBV4-1|TRBJ1-2
CASSSPRGNYGYTF
TGCGCCAGCAGCTCCCCCAGGGGGAACTATGGCTACACCTTC
>.|.|TRBV21-1|TRBJ2-1
CASSKWREGLAGDQSYMYNEQFF
TGTGCCAGCAGCAAATGGAGGGAGGGTCTAGCGGGAGACCAATCCTACATGTACAATGAGCAGTTCTTC
>.|.|TRBV15|TRBJ2-5
CATSRDKTVGLETQYF
TGTGCCACCAGCAGAGATAAGACTGTCGGTTTAGAGACCCAGTACTTC
>TRBD2|.|TRBV5-4|TRBJ2-2
CASSPGGATGELFF
TGTGCCAGCAGTCCCGGGGGGGCAACCGGGGAGCTGTTTTTT
>TRBD1|.|TRBV19|TRBJ1-2
CASSMTGFYYGYTF
TGTGCCAGTAGTATGACAGGGTTTTATTATGGCTACACCTTC
>.|.|TRBV9|TRBJ2-3
CASSESAPLGSSTDTQYF
TGTGCCAGCAGCGAGAGTGCCCCTCTGGGCTCCAGCACAGATACGCAGTATTTT